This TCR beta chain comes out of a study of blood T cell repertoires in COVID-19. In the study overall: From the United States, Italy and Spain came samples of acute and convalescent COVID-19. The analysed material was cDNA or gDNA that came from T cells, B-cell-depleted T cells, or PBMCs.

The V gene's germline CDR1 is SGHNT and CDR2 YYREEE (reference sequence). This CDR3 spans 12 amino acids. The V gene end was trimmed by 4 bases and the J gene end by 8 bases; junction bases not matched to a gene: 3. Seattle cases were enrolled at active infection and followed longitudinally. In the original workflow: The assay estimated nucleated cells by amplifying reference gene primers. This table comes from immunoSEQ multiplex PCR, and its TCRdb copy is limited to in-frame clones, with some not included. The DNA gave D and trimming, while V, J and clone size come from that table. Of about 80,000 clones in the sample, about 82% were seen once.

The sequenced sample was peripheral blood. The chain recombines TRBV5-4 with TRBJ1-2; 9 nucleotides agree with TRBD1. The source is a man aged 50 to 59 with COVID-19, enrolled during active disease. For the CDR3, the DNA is TGTGCCAGCAGCAGCACAGGGGGCGGCTACACCTTC. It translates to CASSSTGGGYTF.